The source of this TCR beta chain is a study of blood T cell repertoires in COVID-19 (TCRdb year 2020). Turning to the overall study: Collaborator samples came from the United States, Italy and Spain and covered acute and convalescent phases of COVID-19. The repertoires were released in a freely available public database intended as a resource for research on the immune response to SARS-CoV-2. The material from the prospective study consisted of cDNA or gDNA derived from T cells, B-cell-depleted T cells, or PBMCs. The dataset comprised deeply sampled blood TCRbeta repertoires from subjects exposed to, actively infected with, or recovered from COVID-19. Samples were obtained from the ongoing ImmuneRACE study (first 160 participants) and from 1,200 or so subjects provided by 6 global collaborators. A de-identified subject ID, COVID-19 status, age in years and sex were almost always included in the sample metadata. Where available, HLA class I and class II types were obtained from metadata supplied by the sample provider rather than from assay-based typing. What the research found in general, with its limitations: The amount of clinical and demographic metadata varied by source and participant and was provided uncurated.

The immunoSEQ Assay, a bias-controlled multiplex PCR, was used to amplify TCRbeta CDR3 regions from genomic DNA. The study's processing was this. Nucleated cell counts per sample were estimated from amplification of reference gene primers within the assay. To quantify the absolute abundance of each unique TCRbeta CDR3 rearrangement, sequence reads were collapsed and filtered. For each sample, productive Simpson clonality was calculated as the square root of Simpson's diversity index across productive rearrangements. TCRdb stores this immuneACCESS table with in-frame sequences only. Part of the clones is absent; in the studies checked, under half of the shortfall reflects unresolved V genes, and no reason is known for the rest. V, J and clone size are those of that table, while D and trimming were read from the DNA. A total of under 300,000 clones appear in this sample, over 75% of them only once. Less than 15% of the sample is taken by the ten largest.

Collaborating institutions collected whole blood in K2EDTA tubes following their own protocols. For TCRbeta analysis, collaborator samples were shipped as frozen whole blood, as isolated PBMCs, or as DNA extracted from either sample type. Regarding this clone: The clone's antigen remains unknown. The input lacks base qualities; no much larger clone sits a single base away.

V lost 0 bases and J lost 4 bases; the stretch between them is 10 bases long. CDR1 is given as LNHDA and CDR2 as SQIVND, both from the germline V gene (reference sequence). Counted from cysteine to phenylalanine, this CDR3 has 15 amino acids. The DNA shown is the 45-base CDR3, in frame from base 1. Sequencing was carried out using peripheral blood. The rearrangement combines TRBV19 with TRBJ2-1; matching of 6 bases hints at TRBD2 as the D gene. This TCR came from a human donor in a cohort sampled during active COVID-19. At the DNA level, the sequence is TGTGCCAGTAGTATAGATGTGGGGGGTTACAATGAGCAGTTCTTC. This yields the protein CASSIDVGGYNEQFF.